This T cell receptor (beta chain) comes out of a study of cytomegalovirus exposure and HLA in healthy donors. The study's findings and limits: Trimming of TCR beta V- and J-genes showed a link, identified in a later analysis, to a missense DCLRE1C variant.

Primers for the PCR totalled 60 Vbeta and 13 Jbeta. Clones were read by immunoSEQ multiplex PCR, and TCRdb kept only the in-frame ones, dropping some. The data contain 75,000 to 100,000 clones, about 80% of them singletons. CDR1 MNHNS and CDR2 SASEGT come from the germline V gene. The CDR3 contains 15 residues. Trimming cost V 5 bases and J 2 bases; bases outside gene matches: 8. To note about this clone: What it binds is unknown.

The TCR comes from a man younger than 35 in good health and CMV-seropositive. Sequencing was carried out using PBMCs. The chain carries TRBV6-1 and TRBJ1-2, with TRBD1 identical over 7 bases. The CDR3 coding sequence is TGTGCCAGCAGTTTGGGACAGTCGAGGAACTATGGCTACACCTTC. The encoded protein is CASSLGQSRNYGYTF.